The source of this T cell receptor beta chain is a study of CD8 T cells in ankylosing spondylitis. This CDR3 comprises 13 residues. With 0 bases removed from V and 3 bases from J, the gap between germline ends came to 5 bases. In germline, CDR1 is MNHEY, CDR2 SMNVEV (reference sequence). Via MiXCR, TCRdb re-called the 5' RACE reads, giving one row per CDR3 protein. The table lists about 110,000 distinct CDR3 sequences, about 24% of them singletons. The TCR sequence derives from a male donor with ankylosing spondylitis. This sequence joins TRBV27 and TRBJ1-1; unclear D gene. The source material was synovial fluid, either unsorted or a sorted T cell fraction (not recorded which). The CDR3 loop is CASSLSIDTEAFF. CDR3 sequence (DNA): TGTGCCAGCAGTTTATCGATTGACACTGAAGCTTTCTTT.